The 10 T cell receptor beta chains below were found in one sample sequenced in a study of control samples from healthy donors and cancer patients. Assay: immunoSEQ multiplex PCR; the TCRdb copy retains only in-frame clones and omits some. This sample has about 89,000 clones, with over 75% found just once. The sample taken for sequencing was blood. Receptor source: a woman aged 40 to 50 in good health.

The rearrangement uses TRBV6-1 and TRBJ1-1, with D tentatively TRBD1 (6 bases). V lost 2 bases, J lost 3 bases, and 7 bases lay in between. Per germline, CDR1 MNHNS and CDR2 SASEGT. The length of the CDR3 is 13 residues. The CDR3 DNA sequence: TGTGCCAGCAGTGAACACAGGGACACTGAAGCTTTCTTT. Translating gives CASSEHRDTEAFF.

CDR3 loop: CASSAPAGSSGNTIYF. CDR3 sequence (DNA): TGTGCCAGCAGCGCCCCCGCGGGTAGCTCTGGAAACACCATATATTTT. V usage is TRBV9 and J usage is TRBJ1-3; no clear D gene. With 3 bases removed from V and 0 bases from J, the gap between germline ends came to 13 bases. Germline CDR1 SGDLS, CDR2 YYNGEE. The CDR3 contains 16 residues.

The rearrangement links TRBV4-3 to TRBJ1-5; the match to TRBD1 covers 9 bases. The CDR3 length is 14 residues. J lost 4 bases, V lost 3 bases, and 1 base had no gene match. Germline V gene lookup returns CDR1 LGHNA and CDR2 YSLEER. The CDR3 nucleotides are TGCGCCAGCAGCCACGGGACAGGGAATCAGCCCCAGCATTTT. Protein: CASSHGTGNQPQHF.

This rearrangement joins TRBV5-1 to TRBJ2-3, with D tentatively TRBD2 (5 bases). V was clipped by 0 bases and J by 1 base, with 9 bases between them. Germline loops: CDR1 SGHRS, CDR2 YFSETQ. The CDR3 length is 15 residues. The CDR3 protein is CASSLVGSGTDTQYF. The CDR3 DNA is TGCGCCAGCAGCTTGGTAGGGAGCGGCACAGATACGCAGTATTTT.

The chain links TRBV4-3 to TRBJ1-4, with 9 bases fitting TRBD1. The germline gives CDR1 LGHNA, CDR2 YSLEER. The J segment lost 8 bases and the V segment lost 4 bases, leaving 11 bases of the junction unmatched. The CDR3 totals 16 residues. The CDR3: CASSPRGGQGLEKLFF. The CDR3, as DNA: TGCGCCAGCAGCCCCCGAGGGGGACAGGGTCTGGAAAAACTGTTTTTT.

The V and J genes are TRBV7-8 and TRBJ1-2; no clear D gene. This CDR3 spans 14 amino acids. The ends were cut back, 1 base at V and 7 bases at J, with 13 bases in the middle. Per germline, CDR1 SGHVS and CDR2 FQNEAQ. CDR3 DNA: TGTGCCAGCAGCTTAGGAGGTTCAGCGGGTGGCTACACCTTC. Translating gives CASSLGGSAGGYTF.

The chain couples TRBV4-1 to TRBJ2-2; D is ambiguous. This CDR3 region has 14 residues. Germline V lookup: CDR1 MGHRA, CDR2 YSYEKL. Trimming pared 1 base from V and 6 bases from J, leaving 9 bases between. This chain's CDR3 is CASSQVELAGELFF. In nucleotides, the CDR3 is TGCGCCAGCAGCCAAGTCGAATTGGCCGGGGAGCTGTTTTTT.

The chain joins TRBV12-3 or TRBV12-4 to TRBJ1-2, with D tentatively TRBD1 (5 bases). The CDR3 totals 13 residues. The V gene lost 2 bases and the J gene lost 5 bases, with 9 bases spanning the gap. CDR3: CASSLQTDYGYTF. The CDR3 DNA sequence: TGTGCCAGCAGTTTACAGACAGATTATGGCTACACCTTC.

V gene TRBV6-1 combines with J gene TRBJ2-7; 11 bases map to TRBD2. The ends lost 1 base at V and 2 bases at J; junction bases unmatched: 7. The germline gives CDR1 MNHNS, CDR2 SASEGT. The CDR3 contains 17 residues. Here the CDR3 DNA reads TGTGCCAGCAGTGAAGGTCTTGTACTAGCGGGGGCCTACGAGCAGTACTTC. This translates into CASSEGLVLAGAYEQYF.

The V and J genes are TRBV6-5 and TRBJ1-5, with TRBD1 as a possible D gene (6 bases). CDR1 is MNHEY and CDR2 is SVGAGI in the germline V gene. The CDR3 runs 13 residues. The V and J ends lost 7 bases and 2 bases respectively, with 9 bases between them. DNA for the CDR3: TGTGCCAGCACAAGACAGGGCAATCAGCCCCAGCATTTT. Amino acids: CASTRQGNQPQHF.